The 17 T cell receptor beta chains presented below share a single source sample, sequenced in a study of blood T cell repertoires in COVID-19. Produced via immunoSEQ multiplex PCR; TCRdb's table is partial and in-frame only. The data contain 30,000 to 50,000 clones, 70% to 80% of them seen just once; the ten biggest clones take up around 25%. Input material: peripheral blood. These receptor sequences come from a man in his 70s with acute or convalescent COVID-19.

V gene TRBV7-2 combines with J gene TRBJ2-2; 8 positions match TRBD1. This CDR3 spans 16 amino acids. Germline V CDR1 and CDR2: SGHTA, FQGNSA. The ends lost 5 bases at V and 4 bases at J; junction bases unmatched: 9. Here the CDR3 DNA reads TGTGCCAGCAGCGTCGGACAGGGAACGAGCACCGGGGAGCTGTTTTTT. The encoded protein is CASSVGQGTSTGELFF.

The chain is built from TRBV7-2 and TRBJ1-4; TRBD1 is a possible D gene (6 bases). The V end lost 3 bases, the J end lost 5 bases, and 13 bases lay between the germline ends. CDR3 length: 15 amino acids. CDR1 is SGHTA and CDR2 is FQGNSA in the germline V gene. DNA of the CDR3: TGTGCCAGCAGCTTGGGGGGGGCAGCAAATGAAAAACTGTTTTTT. It codes for CASSLGGAANEKLFF.

This chain joins TRBV6-2 or TRBV6-3 and TRBJ2-3; the match to TRBD2 covers 10 bases. This CDR3 comprises 13 residues. Germline loops: CDR1 MNHEY, CDR2 SVGEGT. With V trimmed by 7 bases and J by 9 bases, 7 bases remained unmatched. CDR3 residues: CASTPGTSATQYF. Written as DNA, the CDR3 is TGTGCCAGCACCCCCGGGACTAGCGCCACGCAGTATTTT.

The J gene is TRBJ2-7, the V gene TRBV19; the D gene is possibly TRBD1 (7 bases). Deletions cut 2 bases from V and 3 bases from J, with 11 bases between. Germline assignment: CDR1 LNHDA and CDR2 SQIVND (reference sequence). The CDR3 is 14 residues long. Here the CDR3 reads CASSINRGGYEQYF. The CDR3 region has the DNA TGTGCCAGTAGTATAAACAGGGGAGGCTACGAGCAGTACTTC.

This chain links TRBV27 with TRBJ2-1; 10 bases agree with TRBD1. CDR3 length: 13 residues. Trimming removed 6 bases from V and 4 bases from J; junction bases left unmatched: 0. Germline CDR1 reads MNHEY; CDR2 reads SMNVEV (reference sequence). The CDR3 sequence: CASRGQGYNEQFF. CDR3 bases: TGTGCCAGCAGGGGACAGGGGTACAATGAGCAGTTCTTC.

This clone was picked up one time. The V call is TRBV7-3, the J call TRBJ2-6; unclear D gene. Germline lookup yields CDR1 SGHTA and CDR2 FQGTGA. The CDR3 runs 13 residues. Trimming took 2 bases from V and 3 from J, leaving 2 bases between them. In DNA, the CDR3 is TGTGCCAGCAGCTTACTTGGGGCCAACGTCCTGACTTTC. Encoded protein: CASSLLGANVLTF.

This chain uses TRBV28 with TRBJ1-2; the match to TRBD1 covers 8 bases. Trimming at V came to 6 bases and at J to 2 bases, leaving 8 bases not matched to a gene. The CDR3 contains 15 residues. The germline CDR1 and CDR2 sequences are MDHEN and SYDVKM. CDR3 DNA sequence: TGTGCCAGCAGCCACGACAGGGGTGGAAACTATGGCTACACCTTC. It translates to CASSHDRGGNYGYTF.

The chain combines TRBV27 with TRBJ2-7; 13 bases align to TRBD2. Germline CDR1 MNHEY, CDR2 SMNVEV (reference sequence). The CDR3 has 12 residues. CDR3 in DNA: TGTGCTCGGACTAGCGGGAGTATAGCGCAGTACTTC. Translation gives CARTSGSIAQYF.

The chain carries TRBV11-1 and TRBJ2-7; D gene unclear. Trimming removed 2 bases at V and 3 bases at J, with 8 bases between. The CDR3 extends over 13 amino acids. Germline V gene data show CDR1 as SGHAT and CDR2 as FQDESV (reference sequence). The CDR3 here is CASSLIGYYEQYF. DNA of the CDR3: TGTGCCAGCAGCTTAATCGGGTACTACGAGCAGTACTTC.

The chain links TRBV7-9 to TRBJ1-5; unclear D gene. Trimming shortened V by 0 bases and J by 5 bases, and 8 bases separated the two germline ends. The CDR3 totals 14 residues. Germline V gene lookup returns CDR1 SEHNR and CDR2 FQNEAQ (reference sequence). The CDR3 region is CASSLAADDQPQHF. The CDR3 bases are TGTGCCAGCAGCTTAGCGGCTGATGATCAGCCCCAGCATTTT. The full variable domain, in which reference TRBV7-9 and TRBJ1-5 provide the parts outside the CDR3, is DTGVSQNPRHKITKRGQNVTFRCDPISEHNRLYWYRQTLGQGPEFLTYFQNEAQLEKSRLLSDRFSAERPKGSFSTLEIQRTEQGDSAMYLCASSLAADDQPQHFGDGTRLSIL.

The rearrangement joins TRBV5-8 to TRBJ1-2; no clear D. The germline V and J ends were trimmed by 0 bases and 4 bases, with 13 bases remaining between them. Germline loops: CDR1 SGHTS, CDR2 YDEGEE. The CDR3 totals 15 residues. The CDR3 nucleotides are TGTGCCAGCAGCTTGGATACAGCGGGCGCCTATGGCTACACCTTC. It translates to CASSLDTAGAYGYTF.

CDR3 in DNA: TGTGCCACCAGCAGAGATAGACAGGGGGGTTCACCCCTCCACTTT. Amino acids: CATSRDRQGGSPLHF. V gene TRBV15 combines with J gene TRBJ1-6; the match to TRBD1 covers 9 bases. The CDR3 loop spans 15 amino acids. The J segment lost 9 bases and the V segment lost 0 bases, leaving 3 bases of the junction unmatched. CDR1 LNHNV and CDR2 YYDKDF come from the germline V gene (reference sequence).

The chain couples TRBV7-9 to TRBJ2-5; a possible D gene is TRBD1 (6 bases). CDR1 SEHNR and CDR2 FQNEAQ come from the germline V gene (reference sequence). The CDR3 loop spans 16 amino acids. The V and J ends lost 5 bases and 5 bases respectively, with 21 bases between them. The CDR3 coding sequence is TGTGCCAGCAGCCCACAGCCAGGGGACCCGAGTGAGACCCAGTACTTC. This translates into CASSPQPGDPSETQYF.

This clone was observed once. This chain joins TRBV28 and TRBJ2-4; tentatively, D is TRBD2 (5 bases). V was pared by 10 bases and J by 6 bases, with 22 bases between. CDR3 length equals 15 residues. The germline gives CDR1 MDHEN, CDR2 SYDVKM. For the CDR3, the DNA is TGTGCCACCTATCCCCCGGCGGGCCACGGAAACATTCAGTACTTC. This sequence encodes CATYPPAGHGNIQYF.

The chain joins TRBV10-1 to TRBJ2-3, with 10 positions matching TRBD2. Trimming took 6 bases from V and 0 from J; bases not matched to a gene: 3. In germline, CDR1 is WNHNN, CDR2 SYGVQD (reference sequence). The CDR3 length is 15 residues. The CDR3 sequence: CASSRTSGSTDTQYF. Here the CDR3 DNA reads TGCGCCAGCAGCAGGACTAGCGGTAGCACAGATACGCAGTATTTT.

The chain recombines TRBV5-4 with TRBJ2-3; 16 positions match TRBD2. The CDR3 contains 18 residues. J was trimmed by 3 bases and V by 4 bases; bases with no gene match: 8. The germline CDR1 and CDR2 sequences are SGHNT and YYREEE (reference sequence). CDR3 nucleotide sequence: TGTGCCAGCAGCGGCTCCGGGACTAGCGGGAGGGGAACAGATACGCAGTATTTT. Protein: CASSGSGTSGRGTDTQYF.

This chain uses TRBV10-1 with TRBJ1-1; TRBD1 aligns across 7 bases. Trimming at V came to 4 bases and at J to 6 bases, leaving 5 bases not matched to a gene. Germline lookup yields CDR1 WNHNN and CDR2 SYGVQD (reference sequence). The CDR3 has 13 residues. CDR3 nucleotide sequence: TGCGCCAGCAGTGGGTGGGACAGAGCTGAAGCTTTCTTT. Its translation is CASSGWDRAEAFF.